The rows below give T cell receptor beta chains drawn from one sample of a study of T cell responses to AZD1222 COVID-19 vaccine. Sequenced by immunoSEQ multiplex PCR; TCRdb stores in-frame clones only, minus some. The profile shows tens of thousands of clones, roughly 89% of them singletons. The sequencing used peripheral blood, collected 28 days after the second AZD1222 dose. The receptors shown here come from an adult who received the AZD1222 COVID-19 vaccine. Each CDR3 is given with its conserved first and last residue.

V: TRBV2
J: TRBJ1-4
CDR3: CASNGGFDVEKLFF

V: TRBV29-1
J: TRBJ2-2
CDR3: CSVRQVMNTGELFF

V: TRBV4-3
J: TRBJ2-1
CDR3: CASSQEGFRDQEQFF

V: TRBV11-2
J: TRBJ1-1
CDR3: CASSLDADWNTEAFF

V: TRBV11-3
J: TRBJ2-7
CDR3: CASSLSDVPYEQYF

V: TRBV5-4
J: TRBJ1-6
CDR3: CASTRQGQGSPLHF

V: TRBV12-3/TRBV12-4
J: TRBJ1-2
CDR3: CASTLGGEYGYTF

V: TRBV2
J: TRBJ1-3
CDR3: CASSSPALHF

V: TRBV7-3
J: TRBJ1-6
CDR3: CASSLAMTTPLHF

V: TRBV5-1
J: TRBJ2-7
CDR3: CASSLGSGGVTYEQYF

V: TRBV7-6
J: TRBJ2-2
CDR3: CASGLAGGRTGELFF

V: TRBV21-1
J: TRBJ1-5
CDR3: CASSKDRGGYSNQPQHF

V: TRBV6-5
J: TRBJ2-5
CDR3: CASTLLAGGAETQYF

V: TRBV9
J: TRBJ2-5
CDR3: CASSVGTATQETQYF

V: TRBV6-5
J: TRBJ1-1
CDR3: CASRRQGYTEAFF

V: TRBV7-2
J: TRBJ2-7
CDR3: CATRLEAGGRDEQYF

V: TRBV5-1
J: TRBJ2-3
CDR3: CASSKTTDTQYF

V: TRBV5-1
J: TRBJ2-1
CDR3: CASSPGGSYNEQFF

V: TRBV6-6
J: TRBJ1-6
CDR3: CASSRGTGISPLHF

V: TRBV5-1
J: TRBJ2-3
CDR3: CASSFKTDTQYF

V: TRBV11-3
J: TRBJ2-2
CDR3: CASSLEAGANTGELFF

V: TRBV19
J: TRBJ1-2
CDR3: CASSRTPRGAMIYGYTF

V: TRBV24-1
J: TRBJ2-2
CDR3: CATLGTGMGTGELFF

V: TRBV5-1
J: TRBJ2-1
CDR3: CASSPDPGRNEQFF

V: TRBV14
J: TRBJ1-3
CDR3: CASSAGNTIYF

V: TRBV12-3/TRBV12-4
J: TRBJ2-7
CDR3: CASSWDRAYEQYF

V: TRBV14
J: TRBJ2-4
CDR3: CASSQDGYGNIQYF

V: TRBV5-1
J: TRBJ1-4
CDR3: CASRTGRIATNEKLFF

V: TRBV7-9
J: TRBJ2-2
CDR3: CASSPKTGIGTGELFF

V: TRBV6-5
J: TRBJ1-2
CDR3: CASAGLIGYTF